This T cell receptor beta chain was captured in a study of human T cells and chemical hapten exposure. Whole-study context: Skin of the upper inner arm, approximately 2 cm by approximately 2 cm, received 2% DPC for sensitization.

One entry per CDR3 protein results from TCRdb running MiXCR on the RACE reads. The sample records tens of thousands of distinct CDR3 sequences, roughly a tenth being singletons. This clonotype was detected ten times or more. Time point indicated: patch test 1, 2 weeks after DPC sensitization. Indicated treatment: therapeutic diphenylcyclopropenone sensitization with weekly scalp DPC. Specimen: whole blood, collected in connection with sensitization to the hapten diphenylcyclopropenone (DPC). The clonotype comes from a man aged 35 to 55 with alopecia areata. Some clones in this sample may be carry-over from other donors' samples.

CDR3 coding DNA: TGTGCCTTCGCAGGGGGAGACAATCAGCCCCAGCATTTT. It yields the protein CAFAGGDNQPQHF. This chain uses TRBV30 with TRBJ1-5; 7 bases agree with TRBD1. The V gene's germline CDR1 is GTSNPN and CDR2 SVGIG (reference sequence). Trimming cost V 7 bases and J 3 bases; bases outside gene matches: 6. The CDR3 extends over 13 amino acids. Together with reference TRBV30 and TRBJ1-5, the CDR3 gives the full variable domain: SQTIHQWPATLVQPVGSPLSLECTVEGTSNPNLYWYRQAAGRGLQLLFYSVGIGQISSEVPQNLSASRPQDRQFILSSKKLLLSDSGFYLCAFAGGDNQPQHFGDGTRLSIL.